This T cell receptor beta chain came from a study of beta chain features in type 1 diabetes. Study conclusions and caveats: A cDNA-based sequencing approach could over-represent cells with high TCR expression.

This clone occurred a few times. No antigen is known for it. Isolated RNA was reverse transcribed in full, so expressed TCRB transcripts were sequenced. Method: immunoSEQ multiplex PCR; TCRdb's copy keeps in-frame clones and lacks some. This table holds about 470,000 clones, around 30% found once. The CDR3 has 14 amino acids. The V end was cut by 4 bases, the J end by 6 bases, with 14 bases between. CDR1 SGDLS and CDR2 YYNGEE come from the germline V gene. The sequence was collected from a man between 18 and 29 years old in good health. The gene calls are TRBV9 and TRBJ1-5; possible D gene TRBD1, 5 bases. Sequenced material: naive CD4+ T cells from blood. The CDR3 nucleotides read TGTGCCAGCAGCACCGCACCGGGACCTCAGCCCCAGCATTTT. This codes for CASSTAPGPQPQHF.